The rows below give T cell receptor beta chains drawn from one sample of a study of cytomegalovirus exposure and HLA in healthy donors. Sequencing used immunoSEQ multiplex PCR; TCRdb keeps in-frame clones, though not all of them. This sample carries 150,000 to 200,000 clones, around 67% of them seen once, and the ten largest clones take 4.5%. The sequenced sample consisted of PBMCs. Receptors originate from a woman between 18 and 29 years old in good health and CMV-seropositive. Both conserved end residues are part of each CDR3. Fields, in order: J gene, V gene, CDR3 length, D gene, clone size, CDR3 protein, CDR3 DNA. The D gene is left open where the match is weak. Only part of the rows carry a size: once, few, many, or a class if the clone is expanded.

>TRBJ1-1|TRBV11-1|16|TRBD1|few
CASTQGYQGVKAEAFF
TGTGCCAGCACCCAGGGATATCAGGGGGTGAAGGCTGAAGCTTTCTTT
>TRBJ1-5|TRBV2|15|.|.
CASSDVGTISQPQHF
TGTGCCAGCAGTGACGTGGGCACGATAAGTCAGCCCCAGCATTTT
>TRBJ2-3|TRBV4-2|15|TRBD1|.
CASSHVQGARDTQYF
TGTGCCAGCAGCCACGTACAGGGGGCCAGAGATACGCAGTATTTT
>TRBJ1-1|TRBV2|14|.|.
CASSRGTANTEAFF
TGTGCCAGCAGTAGGGGGACGGCGAACACTGAAGCTTTCTTT
>TRBJ2-7|TRBV5-6|12|.|few
CASSMGSYEQYF
TGTGCCAGCAGCATGGGGAGCTACGAGCAGTACTTC
>TRBJ1-5|TRBV30|13|.|.
CACSDSHDQPQHF
TGTGCCTGTTCCGACAGTCACGATCAGCCCCAGCATTTT
>TRBJ2-3|TRBV6-5|14|.|.
CASSYSTSTDTQYF
TGTGCCAGCAGTTACTCGACTAGCACAGATACGCAGTATTTT
>TRBJ2-7|TRBV5-4|14|.|few
CASSLVTGPREQYF
TGTGCCAGCAGCTTGGTCACAGGCCCCAGGGAGCAGTACTTC
>TRBJ1-5|TRBV6-5|15|.|.
CASSYSVGGIEPQHF
TGTGCCAGCAGTTACTCGGTTGGGGGCATAGAGCCCCAGCATTTT
>TRBJ1-1|TRBV27|12|.|.
CASSRGSTEAFF
TGTGCCAGCAGTAGGGGTAGCACTGAAGCTTTCTTT
>TRBJ2-6|TRBV4-1|19|.|few
CASSRTGLSQSSGANVLTF
TGCGCCAGCAGCCGAACCGGACTATCTCAATCCTCTGGGGCCAACGTCCTGACTTTC
>TRBJ2-3|TRBV13|16|.|.
CASSLGAGNWMDTQYF
TGTGCCAGCAGCTTAGGAGCGGGCAATTGGATGGATACGCAGTATTTT
>TRBJ2-5|TRBV9|14|.|.
CASSVSPVGETQYF
TGTGCCAGCAGCGTATCCCCAGTCGGGGAGACCCAGTACTTC
>TRBJ2-1|TRBV7-9|12|.|once
CASSPVLNEQFF
TGTGCCAGCAGCCCGGTCCTCAATGAGCAGTTCTTC
>TRBJ1-2|TRBV29-1|13|.|.
CSVDVATNYGYTF
TGCAGCGTTGATGTGGCAACTAACTATGGCTACACCTTC
>TRBJ1-4|TRBV5-1|14|.|few
CASSSSTGSEKLFF
TGCGCCAGCAGCTCCAGCACAGGGAGTGAAAAACTGTTTTTT
>TRBJ2-1|TRBV28|13|TRBD2|few
CASSPSGSNEQFF
TGTGCCAGCAGTCCTAGCGGGAGCAATGAGCAGTTCTTC
>TRBJ1-4|TRBV18|16|.|.
CASSFRVGEANEKLFF
TGTGCCAGCTCCTTCAGGGTCGGTGAAGCTAATGAAAAACTGTTTTTT
>TRBJ1-2|TRBV27|15|.|.
CASSLQGSGNYGYTF
TGTGCCAGCAGTTTACAGGGCTCCGGTAACTATGGCTACACCTTC
>TRBJ1-3|TRBV5-1|14|.|.
CASSYENPGNTIYF
TGCGCCAGCAGCTACGAGAACCCCGGAAACACCATATATTTT
>TRBJ2-1|TRBV6-6|14|.|.
CASGRGGAFHEQFF
TGTGCCAGTGGGAGGGGGGGGGCCTTCCATGAGCAGTTCTTC
>TRBJ2-7|TRBV29-1|13|TRBD1|once
CSVEGQGVYEQYF
TGCAGCGTTGAAGGACAGGGGGTCTACGAGCAGTACTTC
>TRBJ1-1|TRBV25-1|15|.|.
CASSKGVVFDTEAFF
TGTGCCAGCAGTAAGGGGGTGGTTTTCGACACTGAAGCTTTCTTT